This TCR beta chain was found in a study of cytomegalovirus exposure and HLA in healthy donors. Findings and caveats of the study: Apart from CMV serostatus, no immune exposure information was available. Most sequenced TCRs were rare (though some public TCRs occurred in many donors). Trimming of TCR beta V- and J-genes showed a link, identified in a later analysis, to a missense DCLRE1C variant.

Use of 60 Vbeta and 13 Jbeta primers characterized the PCR. Profiled with immunoSEQ multiplex PCR; TCRdb holds only in-frame clones, not every one. The sample records more than 60,000 clones, 70% to 80% being singletons. The length of the CDR3 is 15 residues. After removal of 7 bases from V and 1 base from J, the junction contained 5 bases not matched to a gene. Per the germline V gene, CDR1 is LNHDA and CDR2 is SQIVND (reference sequence). About this clone itself: Its antigen remains unidentified.

Sequences were obtained from PBMCs. The sequence was collected from a man aged 40-50 years in good health and CMV-seropositive. This chain connects TRBV19 to TRBJ2-2; 8 bases fit TRBD2. The DNA for the CDR3 is TGTGCCAGTACTCCTACTAGCGGGAACACCGGGGAGCTGTTTTTT. The encoded protein is CASTPTSGNTGELFF.